The TCR beta chain described here comes from a study of T cell responses to AZD1222 COVID-19 vaccine. Whole-study context: Recipients boosted at about 4 weeks or about 12 weeks are pooled.

This table comes from immunoSEQ multiplex PCR, and its TCRdb copy is limited to in-frame clones, with some not included. Seen here are 150,000 to 200,000 clones, approximately 93% observed once, and the top ten hold 3% to 5%. The CDR3 has 16 residues. Trimming took 2 bases from V and 1 from J, leaving 15 bases between them. Germline lookup yields CDR1 SQVTM and CDR2 ANQGSEA. Study results and limitations: With dominance at 160-218 and 743-854, vaccine-associated CD4 TCRs spanned spike. There were mostly white British donors and more females than males, and clonal diversity was possibly underestimated. Vaccination with two AZD1222 doses was followed by a rise in Spike-specific TCR breadth and depth.

As concerns this clone: Its antigen is not identified.

The receptor's source is an adult in good health. This material consisted of peripheral blood, taken on day 0 of AZD1222 vaccination. V gene TRBV29-1 combines with J gene TRBJ2-1; D possibly corresponds to TRBD2 (6 bases). The CDR3 reads CSVETRLGRSYNEQFF. CDR3 DNA sequence: TGCAGCGTTGAAACGAGGCTAGGGAGGTCCTACAATGAGCAGTTCTTC.